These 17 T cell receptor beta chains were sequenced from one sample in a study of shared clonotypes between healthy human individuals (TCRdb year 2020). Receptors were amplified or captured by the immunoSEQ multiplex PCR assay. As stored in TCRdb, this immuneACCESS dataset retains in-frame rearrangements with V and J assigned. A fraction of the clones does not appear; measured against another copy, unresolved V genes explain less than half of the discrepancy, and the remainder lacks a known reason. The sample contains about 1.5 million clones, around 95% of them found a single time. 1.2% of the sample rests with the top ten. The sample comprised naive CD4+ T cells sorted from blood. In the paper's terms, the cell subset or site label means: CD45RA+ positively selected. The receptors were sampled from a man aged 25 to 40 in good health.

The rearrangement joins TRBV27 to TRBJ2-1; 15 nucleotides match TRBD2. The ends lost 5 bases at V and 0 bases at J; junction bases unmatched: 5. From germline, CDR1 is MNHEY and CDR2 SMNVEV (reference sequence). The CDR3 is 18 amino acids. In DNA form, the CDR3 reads TGTGCCAGCAGTAACGGGACTAGCGGGAGGCCCTCCTACAATGAGCAGTTCTTC. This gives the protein CASSNGTSGRPSYNEQFF.

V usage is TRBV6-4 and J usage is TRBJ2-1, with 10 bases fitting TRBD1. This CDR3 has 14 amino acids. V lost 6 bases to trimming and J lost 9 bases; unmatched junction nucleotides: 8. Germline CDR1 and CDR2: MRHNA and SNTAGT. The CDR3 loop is CASSGTGAFVEQFF. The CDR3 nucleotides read TGTGCCAGCAGCGGGACAGGGGCTTTCGTTGAGCAGTTCTTC.

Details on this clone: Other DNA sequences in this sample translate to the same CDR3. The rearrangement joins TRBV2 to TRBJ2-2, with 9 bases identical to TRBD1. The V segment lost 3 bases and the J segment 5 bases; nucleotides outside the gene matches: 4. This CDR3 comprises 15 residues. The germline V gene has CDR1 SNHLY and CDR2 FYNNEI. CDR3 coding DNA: TGTGCCAGCAGTGAGGACAGGGGATATACCGGGGAGCTGTTTTTT. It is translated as CASSEDRGYTGELFF.

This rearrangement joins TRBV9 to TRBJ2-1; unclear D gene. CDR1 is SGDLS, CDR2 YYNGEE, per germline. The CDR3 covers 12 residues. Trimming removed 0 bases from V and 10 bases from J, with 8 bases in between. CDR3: CASSVEAGEQFF. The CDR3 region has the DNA TGTGCCAGCAGCGTAGAGGCAGGCGAGCAGTTCTTC.

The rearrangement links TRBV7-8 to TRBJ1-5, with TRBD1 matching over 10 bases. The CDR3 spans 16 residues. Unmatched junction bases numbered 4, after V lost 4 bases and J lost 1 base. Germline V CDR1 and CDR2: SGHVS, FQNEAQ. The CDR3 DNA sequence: TGTGCCAGCAGCTGGAGGGACAGGGGAAGCAATCAGCCCCAGCATTTT. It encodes CASSWRDRGSNQPQHF.

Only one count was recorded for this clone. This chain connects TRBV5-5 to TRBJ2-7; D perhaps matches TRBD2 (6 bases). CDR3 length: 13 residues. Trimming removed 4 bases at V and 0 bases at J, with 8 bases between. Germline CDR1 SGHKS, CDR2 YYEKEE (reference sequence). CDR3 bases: TGTGCCAGCAGCCCGGGACTCTCCTACGAGCAGTACTTC. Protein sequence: CASSPGLSYEQYF.

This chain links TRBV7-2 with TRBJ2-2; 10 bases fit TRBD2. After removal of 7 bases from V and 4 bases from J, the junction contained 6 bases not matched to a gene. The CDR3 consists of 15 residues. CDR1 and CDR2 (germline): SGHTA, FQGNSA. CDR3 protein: CASNLAGEGTGELFF. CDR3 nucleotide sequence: TGTGCCAGCAACCTAGCGGGAGAGGGCACCGGGGAGCTGTTTTTT.

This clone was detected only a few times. The DNA for the CDR3 is TGTGCCAGCAGCGGATGGGGGCACGGCTACACCTTC. Translation: CASSGWGHGYTF. The chain links TRBV28 to TRBJ1-2, with D possibly TRBD1 on 6 matching bases. Germline V gene sequence: CDR1 MDHEN, CDR2 SYDVKM. The CDR3 extends over 12 amino acids. With 6 bases removed from V and 8 bases from J, the gap between germline ends came to 13 bases.

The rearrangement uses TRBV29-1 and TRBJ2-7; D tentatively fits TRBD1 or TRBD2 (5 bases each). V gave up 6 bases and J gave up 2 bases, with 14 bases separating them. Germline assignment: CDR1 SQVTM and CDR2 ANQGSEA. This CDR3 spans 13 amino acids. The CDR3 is CSVAPGAAYEQYF. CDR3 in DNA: TGCAGCGTCGCGCCCGGGGCCGCCTACGAGCAGTACTTC.

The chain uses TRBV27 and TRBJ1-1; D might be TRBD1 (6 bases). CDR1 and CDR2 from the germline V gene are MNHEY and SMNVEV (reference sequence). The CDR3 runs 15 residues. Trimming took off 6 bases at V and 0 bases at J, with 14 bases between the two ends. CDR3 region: CASSPGAGLNTEAFF. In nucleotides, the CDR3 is TGTGCCAGCAGCCCAGGGGCAGGGTTGAACACTGAAGCTTTCTTT.

This CDR3 is CASSVTQGLGGYTF. In DNA, the CDR3 is TGTGCCAGCAGCGTAACCCAGGGGCTGGGTGGCTACACCTTC. The V and J genes are TRBV9 and TRBJ1-2, with D possibly TRBD1 on 6 matching bases. Germline V gene sequence: CDR1 SGDLS, CDR2 YYNGEE. This CDR3 region has 14 residues. Trimming cost V 1 base and J 7 bases, with 14 bases left between them. The variable domain in full, completed from reference TRBV9 and TRBJ1-2, reads DSGVTQTPKHLITATGQRVTLRCSPRSGDLSVYWYQQSLDQGLQFLIQYYNGEERAKGNILERFSAQQFPDLHSELNLSSLELGDSALYFCASSVTQGLGGYTFGSGTRLTVV.

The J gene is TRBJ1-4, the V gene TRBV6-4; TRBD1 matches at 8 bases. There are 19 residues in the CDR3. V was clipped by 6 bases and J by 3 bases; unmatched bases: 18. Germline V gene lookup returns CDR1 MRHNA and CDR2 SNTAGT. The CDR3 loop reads CASSASGTGVTGANEKLFF. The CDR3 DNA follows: TGTGCCAGCAGCGCCTCCGGGACAGGAGTTACTGGGGCTAATGAAAAACTGTTTTTT.

The CDR3, as DNA: TGTGCCAGCTCGCCCATTTCGGAACAGCCCCAGCATTTT. Translating gives CASSPISEQPQHF. This chain uses TRBV6-1 with TRBJ1-5; no clear D. The CDR3 is 13 residues long. V lost 8 bases and J 7 bases, leaving 15 bases between the germline ends. Germline CDR1 MNHNS, CDR2 SASEGT.

This chain's CDR3 is CAISGPAGTEAFF. The CDR3 coding sequence is TGTGCCATCAGTGGGCCAGCCGGGACTGAAGCTTTCTTT. This chain uses TRBV10-3 with TRBJ1-1; D not certain. Germline values: CDR1 ENHRY, CDR2 SYGVKD. CDR3 size: 13 residues. V was trimmed by 4 bases and J by 5 bases, leaving 11 bases between them.

CDR3 sequence reads: CASSPRGGDTGELFF. CDR3 DNA sequence: TGTGCCAGCAGCCCAAGGGGGGGAGACACCGGGGAGCTGTTTTTT. The rearrangement joins TRBV11-3 to TRBJ2-2; perhaps TRBD2 as D (7 bases). The germline CDR1 and CDR2 sequences are SGHNT and YENEEA. Trimming removed 5 bases at V and 3 bases at J, with 13 bases between. The CDR3 loop spans 15 amino acids.

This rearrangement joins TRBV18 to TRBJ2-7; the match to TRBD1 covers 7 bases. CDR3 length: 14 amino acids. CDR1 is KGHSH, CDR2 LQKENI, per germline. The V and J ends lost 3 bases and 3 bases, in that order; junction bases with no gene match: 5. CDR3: CASSPEGGDYEQYF. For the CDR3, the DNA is TGTGCCAGCTCACCGGAAGGGGGCGACTACGAGCAGTACTTC.

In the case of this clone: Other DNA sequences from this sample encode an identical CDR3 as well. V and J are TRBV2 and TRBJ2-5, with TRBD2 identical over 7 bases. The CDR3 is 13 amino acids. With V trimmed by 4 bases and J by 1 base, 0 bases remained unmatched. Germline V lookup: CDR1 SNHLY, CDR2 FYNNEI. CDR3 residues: CASSGLAQETQYF. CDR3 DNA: TGTGCCAGCAGTGGACTAGCCCAAGAGACCCAGTACTTC.